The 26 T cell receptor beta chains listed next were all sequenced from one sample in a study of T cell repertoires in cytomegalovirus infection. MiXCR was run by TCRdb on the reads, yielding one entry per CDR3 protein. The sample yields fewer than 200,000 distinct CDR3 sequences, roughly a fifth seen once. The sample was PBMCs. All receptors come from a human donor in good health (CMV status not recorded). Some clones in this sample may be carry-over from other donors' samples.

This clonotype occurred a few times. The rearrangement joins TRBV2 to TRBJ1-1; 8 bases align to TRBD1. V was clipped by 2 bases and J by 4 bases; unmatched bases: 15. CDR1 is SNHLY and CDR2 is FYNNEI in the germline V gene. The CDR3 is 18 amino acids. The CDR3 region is CASSESSGGFSWGTEAFF. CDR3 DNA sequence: TGTGCCAGCAGTGAATCCTCAGGGGGCTTTTCGTGGGGCACTGAAGCTTTCTTT.

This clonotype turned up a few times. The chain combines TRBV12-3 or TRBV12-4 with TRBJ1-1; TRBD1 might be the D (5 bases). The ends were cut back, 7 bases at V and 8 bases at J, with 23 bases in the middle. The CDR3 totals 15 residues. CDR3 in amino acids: CASINRGGGSFEAFF. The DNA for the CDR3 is TGTGCCAGCATCAATAGGGGAGGAGGAAGCTTCGAAGCTTTCTTT.

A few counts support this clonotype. CDR3 sequence (DNA): TGTTCAGTTGGGGGCCGGGTGGGCACAGATACGCAGTATTTT. Translation: CSVGGRVGTDTQYF. The chain joins TRBV5-4 to TRBJ2-3; a weak D match, TRBD1 (6 bases). This CDR3 has 14 amino acids. CDR1 and CDR2 (germline): SGHNT, YYREEE (reference sequence).

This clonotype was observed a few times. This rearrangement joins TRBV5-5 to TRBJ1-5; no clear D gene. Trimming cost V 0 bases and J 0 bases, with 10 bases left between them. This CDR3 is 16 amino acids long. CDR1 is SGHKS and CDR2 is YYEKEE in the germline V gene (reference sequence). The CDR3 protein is CASSLEVTYSNQPQHF. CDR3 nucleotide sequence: TGTGCCAGCAGCTTGGAGGTCACATATAGCAATCAGCCCCAGCATTTT.

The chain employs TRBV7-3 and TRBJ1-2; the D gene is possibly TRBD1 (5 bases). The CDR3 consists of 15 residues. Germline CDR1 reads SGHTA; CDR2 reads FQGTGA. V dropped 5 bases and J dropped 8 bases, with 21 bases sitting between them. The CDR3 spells CASSPQGRAELGYTF. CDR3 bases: TGTGCCAGCAGCCCCCAGGGACGGGCCGAGTTGGGCTACACCTTC.

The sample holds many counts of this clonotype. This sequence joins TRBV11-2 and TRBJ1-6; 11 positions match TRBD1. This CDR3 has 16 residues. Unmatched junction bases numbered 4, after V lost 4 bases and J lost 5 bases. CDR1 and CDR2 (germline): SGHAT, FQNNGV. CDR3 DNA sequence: TGTGCCAGCAGCTCCCGGGACAGGGGGAATAATTCACCCCTCCACTTT. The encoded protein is CASSSRDRGNNSPLHF.

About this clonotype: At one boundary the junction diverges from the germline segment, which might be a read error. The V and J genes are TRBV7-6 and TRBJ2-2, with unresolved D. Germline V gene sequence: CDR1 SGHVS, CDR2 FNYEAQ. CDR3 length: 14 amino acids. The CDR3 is CASSLALNTGELFF. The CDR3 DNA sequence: TGTGCTAGCAGCTTAGCCTTGAACACCGGGGAGCTGTTTTTT.

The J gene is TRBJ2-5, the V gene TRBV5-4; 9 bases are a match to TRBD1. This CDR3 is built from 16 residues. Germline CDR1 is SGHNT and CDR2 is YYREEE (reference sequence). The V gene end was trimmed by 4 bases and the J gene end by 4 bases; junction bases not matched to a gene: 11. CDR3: CASSGETGGYSETQYF. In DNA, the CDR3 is TGTGCCAGCAGCGGGGAGACAGGGGGATATTCAGAGACCCAGTACTTC.

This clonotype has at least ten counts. The CDR3 DNA reads TGTGCCAGTAGTTTGACTAGCGGGAGGAACGGGGAGCTGTTTTTT. Protein: CASSLTSGRNGELFF. The chain has TRBV19 and TRBJ2-2; TRBD2 agrees at 13 bases. In germline, CDR1 is LNHDA, CDR2 SQIVND (reference sequence). The CDR3 runs to 15 residues. V trimming: 5 bases; J trimming: 7 bases; junction bases outside the gene matches: 4. Based on the CDR3 plus reference TRBV19 and TRBJ2-2, the full variable domain is DGGITQSPKYLFRKEGQNVTLSCEQNLNHDAMYWYRQDPGQGLRLIYYSQIVNDFQKGDIAEGYSVSREKKESFPLTVTSAQKNPTAFYLCASSLTSGRNGELFFGEGSRLTVL.

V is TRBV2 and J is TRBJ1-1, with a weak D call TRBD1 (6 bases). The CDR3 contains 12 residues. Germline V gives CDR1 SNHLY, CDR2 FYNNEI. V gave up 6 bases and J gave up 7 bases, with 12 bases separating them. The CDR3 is CASSDRKIEAFF. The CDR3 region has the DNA TGTGCCAGCAGCGACAGGAAGATTGAAGCTTTCTTT.

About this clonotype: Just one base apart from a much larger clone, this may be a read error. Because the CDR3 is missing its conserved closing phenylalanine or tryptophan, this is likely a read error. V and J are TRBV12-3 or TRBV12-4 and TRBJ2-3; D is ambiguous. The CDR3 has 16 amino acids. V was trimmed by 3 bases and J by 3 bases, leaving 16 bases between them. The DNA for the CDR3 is TGTGCCAGCAGTTTCGGTTTAGGAGCCTCGACAGATACGCAGTATTCT. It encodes CASSFGLGASTDTQYS.

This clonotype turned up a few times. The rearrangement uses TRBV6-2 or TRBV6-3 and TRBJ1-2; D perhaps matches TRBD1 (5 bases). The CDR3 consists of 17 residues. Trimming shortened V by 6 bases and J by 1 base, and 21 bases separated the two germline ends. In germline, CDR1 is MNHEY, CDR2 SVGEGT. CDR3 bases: TGTGCCAGCAGCCGCCTGGAGGGGTTTAACGGTAACTATGGCTACACCTTC. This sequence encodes CASSRLEGFNGNYGYTF.

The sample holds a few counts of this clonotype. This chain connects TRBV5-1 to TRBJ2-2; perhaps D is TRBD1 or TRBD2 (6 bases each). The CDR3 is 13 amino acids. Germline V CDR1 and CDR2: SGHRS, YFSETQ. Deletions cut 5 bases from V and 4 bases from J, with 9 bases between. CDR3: CASRGGPTGELFF. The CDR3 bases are TGCGCCAGCAGAGGGGGGCCCACCGGGGAGCTGTTTTTT.

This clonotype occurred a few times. CDR3 in amino acids: CASSDHGQYQAFF. The DNA for the CDR3 is TGTGCCAGCAGTGACCACGGACAGTACCAAGCTTTCTTT. The rearrangement uses TRBV6-1 and TRBJ1-1; TRBD1 is a possible D gene (6 bases). CDR1 is MNHNS, CDR2 SASEGT, per germline. The length of the CDR3 is 13 residues. Trimming cost V 3 bases and J 9 bases, with 14 bases left between them.

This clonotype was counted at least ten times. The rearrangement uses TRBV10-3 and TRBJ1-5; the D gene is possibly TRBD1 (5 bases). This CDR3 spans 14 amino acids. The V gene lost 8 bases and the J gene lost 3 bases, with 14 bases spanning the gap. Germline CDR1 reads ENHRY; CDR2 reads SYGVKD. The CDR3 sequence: CAISTANYNQPQHF. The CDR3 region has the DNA TGTGCCATCTCGACAGCCAACTACAATCAGCCCCAGCATTTT.

CDR3 nucleotides: TGCGCCAGCAGCTTGGCCCCCGGGACAGATAGCTACGAGCAGTACTTC. Amino acid sequence: CASSLAPGTDSYEQYF. This sequence joins TRBV5-1 and TRBJ2-7; 7 bases are shared with TRBD1. The V gene's germline CDR1 is SGHRS and CDR2 YFSETQ. J was trimmed by 3 bases and V by 0 bases; bases with no gene match: 9. This CDR3 is 16 amino acids long. The whole variable domain, remainder taken from reference TRBV5-1 and TRBJ2-7, is KAGVTQTPRYLIKTRGQQVTLSCSPISGHRSVSWYQQTPGQGLQFLFEYFSETQRNKGNFPGRFSGRQFSNSRSEMNVSTLELGDSALYLCASSLAPGTDSYEQYFGPGTRLTVT.

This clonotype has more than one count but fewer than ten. CDR3 sequence: CSVGQGASTDTQYF. The CDR3 DNA reads TGCAGCGTTGGGCAGGGGGCTAGCACAGATACGCAGTATTTT. The chain uses TRBV29-1 and TRBJ2-3; 8 bases fit TRBD1. The CDR3 runs to 14 residues. Germline CDR1 and CDR2: SQVTM and ANQGSEA. Trimming took 4 bases from V and 0 from J; bases not matched to a gene: 3.

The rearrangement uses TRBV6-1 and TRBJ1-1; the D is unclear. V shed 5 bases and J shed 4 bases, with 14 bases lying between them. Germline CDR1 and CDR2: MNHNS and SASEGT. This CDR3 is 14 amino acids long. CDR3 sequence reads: CASSYSVLGTEAFF. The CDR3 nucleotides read TGTGCCAGCAGTTATTCCGTCCTAGGCACTGAAGCTTTCTTT.

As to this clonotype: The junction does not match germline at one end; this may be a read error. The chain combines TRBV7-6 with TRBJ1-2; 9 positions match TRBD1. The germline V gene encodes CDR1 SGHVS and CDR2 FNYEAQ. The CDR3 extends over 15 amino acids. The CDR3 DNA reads TGTGTCAGCACTAACAACGGACAGGGGTTATATGGCTACACCTTC. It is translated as CVSTNNGQGLYGYTF.

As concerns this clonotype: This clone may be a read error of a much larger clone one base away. CDR3 sequence (DNA): TGTGCCAGCAGCCCCCGGGGTTGGCTCGCCAATGAGCAGTTCTTC. Translation: CASSPRGWLANEQFF. The chain has TRBV7-3 and TRBJ2-1, with TRBD2 as a possible D gene (5 bases). Germline CDR1 reads SGHTA; CDR2 reads FQGTGA. Trimming took 5 bases from V and 6 from J, leaving 17 bases between them. This CDR3 comprises 15 residues.

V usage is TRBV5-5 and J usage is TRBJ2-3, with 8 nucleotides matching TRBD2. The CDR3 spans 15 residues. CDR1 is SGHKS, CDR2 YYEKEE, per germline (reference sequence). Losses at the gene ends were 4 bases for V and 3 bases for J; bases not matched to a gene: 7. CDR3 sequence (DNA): TGTGCCAGCAGCCCGGCTAGCGGGTGGACAGATACGCAGTATTTT. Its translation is CASSPASGWTDTQYF.

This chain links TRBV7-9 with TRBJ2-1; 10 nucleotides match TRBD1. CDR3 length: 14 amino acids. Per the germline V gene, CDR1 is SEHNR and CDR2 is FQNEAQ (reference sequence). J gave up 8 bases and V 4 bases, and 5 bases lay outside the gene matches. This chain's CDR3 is CASSSWDRGDEQFF. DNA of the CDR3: TGTGCCAGCAGCTCCTGGGACAGGGGAGATGAGCAGTTCTTC. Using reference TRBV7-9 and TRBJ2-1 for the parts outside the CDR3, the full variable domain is DTGVSQNPRHKITKRGQNVTFRCDPISEHNRLYWYRQTLGQGPEFLTYFQNEAQLEKSRLLSDRFSAERPKGSFSTLEIQRTEQGDSAMYLCASSSWDRGDEQFFGPGTRLTVL.

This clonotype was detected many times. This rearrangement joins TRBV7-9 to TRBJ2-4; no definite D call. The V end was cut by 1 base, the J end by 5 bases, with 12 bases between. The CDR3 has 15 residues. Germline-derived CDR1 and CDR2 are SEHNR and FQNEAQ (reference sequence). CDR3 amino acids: CASSLGLLRENIQYF. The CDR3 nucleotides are TGTGCCAGCAGCTTAGGCCTCCTTAGAGAAAACATTCAGTACTTC. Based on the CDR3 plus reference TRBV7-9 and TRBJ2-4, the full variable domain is DTGVSQNPRHKITKRGQNVTFRCDPISEHNRLYWYRQTLGQGPEFLTYFQNEAQLEKSRLLSDRFSAERPKGSFSTLEIQRTEQGDSAMYLCASSLGLLRENIQYFGAGTRLSVL.

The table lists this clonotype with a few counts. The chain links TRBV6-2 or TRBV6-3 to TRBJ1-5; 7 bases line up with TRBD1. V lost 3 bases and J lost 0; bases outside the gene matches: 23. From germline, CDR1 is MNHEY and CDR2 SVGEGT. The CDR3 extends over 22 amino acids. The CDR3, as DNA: TGTGCCAGCAGTTATCGGACAGGCGACCTTGGGCGGGGGAGGCTTAGCAATCAGCCCCAGCATTTT. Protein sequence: CASSYRTGDLGRGRLSNQPQHF.

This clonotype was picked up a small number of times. CDR3 in amino acids: CASSFGLAEKETQYF. As DNA, the CDR3 is TGTGCCAGCAGTTTTGGACTGGCGGAAAAAGAGACCCAGTACTTC. The V call is TRBV7-9, the J call TRBJ2-5, with D possibly being TRBD2 (5 bases). The CDR3 spans 15 residues. Trimming took 6 bases from V and 3 from J, leaving 17 bases between them. Looked up from germline, CDR1 is SEHNR and CDR2 is FQNEAQ (reference sequence).

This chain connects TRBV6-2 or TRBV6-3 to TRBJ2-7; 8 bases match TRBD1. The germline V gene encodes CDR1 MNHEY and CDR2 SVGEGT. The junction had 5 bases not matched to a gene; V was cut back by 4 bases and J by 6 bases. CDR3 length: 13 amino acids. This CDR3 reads CASSWTGIGEQYF. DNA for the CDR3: TGTGCCAGCAGTTGGACAGGGATCGGCGAGCAGTACTTC.